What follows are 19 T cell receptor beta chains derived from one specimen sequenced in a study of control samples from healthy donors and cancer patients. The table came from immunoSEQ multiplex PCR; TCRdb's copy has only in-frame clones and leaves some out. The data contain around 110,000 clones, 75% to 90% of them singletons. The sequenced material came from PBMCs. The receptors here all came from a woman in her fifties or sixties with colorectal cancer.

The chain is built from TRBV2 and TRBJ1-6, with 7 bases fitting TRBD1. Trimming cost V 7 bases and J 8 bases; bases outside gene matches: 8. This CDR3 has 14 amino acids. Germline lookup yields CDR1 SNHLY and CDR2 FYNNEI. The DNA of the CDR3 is TGTGCCAGCACCGGGACAGTCCGCGATTCACCCCTCCACTTT. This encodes CASTGTVRDSPLHF.

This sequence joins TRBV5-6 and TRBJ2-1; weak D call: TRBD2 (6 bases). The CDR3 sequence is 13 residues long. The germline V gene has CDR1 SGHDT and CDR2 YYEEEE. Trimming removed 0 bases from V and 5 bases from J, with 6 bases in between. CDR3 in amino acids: CASSLERDNEQFF. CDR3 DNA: TGTGCCAGCAGCTTGGAGCGGGACAATGAGCAGTTCTTC.

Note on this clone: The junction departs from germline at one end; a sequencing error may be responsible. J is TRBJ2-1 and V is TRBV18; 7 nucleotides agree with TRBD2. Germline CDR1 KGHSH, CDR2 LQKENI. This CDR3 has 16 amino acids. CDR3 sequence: CASSLLPASGANEQLF. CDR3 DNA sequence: TGTGCCAGCTCACTACTCCCGGCTAGCGGAGCCAATGAGCAGCTCTTC.

CDR3 amino acids: CASSLAPSGTAGNTIYF. In DNA form, the CDR3 reads TGCGCCAGCAGCTTGGCGCCCTCCGGGACGGCCGGAAACACCATATATTTT. The genes are TRBV5-1 and TRBJ1-3; perhaps TRBD1 as D (5 bases). V lost 0 bases and J lost 4, with 17 bases in between. The CDR3 sequence is 17 residues long. The germline V gene encodes CDR1 SGHRS and CDR2 YFSETQ.

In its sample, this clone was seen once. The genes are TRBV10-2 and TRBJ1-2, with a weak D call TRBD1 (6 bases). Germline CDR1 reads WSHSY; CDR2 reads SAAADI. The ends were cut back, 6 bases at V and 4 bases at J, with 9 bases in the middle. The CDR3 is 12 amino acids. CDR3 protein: CASRGAFYGYTF. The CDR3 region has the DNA TGCGCCAGCAGGGGGGCCTTCTATGGCTACACCTTC.

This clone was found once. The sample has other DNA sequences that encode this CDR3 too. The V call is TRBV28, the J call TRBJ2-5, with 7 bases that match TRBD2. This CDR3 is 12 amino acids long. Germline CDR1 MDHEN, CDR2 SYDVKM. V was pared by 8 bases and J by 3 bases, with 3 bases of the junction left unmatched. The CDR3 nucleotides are TGTGCCAGCCGCGCGGGAGAAGAGACCCAGTACTTC. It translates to CASRAGEETQYF.

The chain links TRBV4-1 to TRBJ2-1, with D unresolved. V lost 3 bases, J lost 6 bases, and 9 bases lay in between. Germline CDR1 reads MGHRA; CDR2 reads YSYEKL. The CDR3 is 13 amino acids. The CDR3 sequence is CASSHKGFNEQFF. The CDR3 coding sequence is TGCGCCAGCAGCCACAAGGGCTTCAATGAGCAGTTCTTC.

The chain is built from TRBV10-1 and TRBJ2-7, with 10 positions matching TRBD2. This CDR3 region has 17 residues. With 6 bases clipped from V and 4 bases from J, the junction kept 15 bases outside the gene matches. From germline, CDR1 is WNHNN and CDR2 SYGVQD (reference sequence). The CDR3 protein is CASRDRLAGVLRYEQYF. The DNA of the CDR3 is TGCGCCAGCAGGGACCGACTAGCGGGCGTTTTAAGGTACGAGCAGTACTTC.

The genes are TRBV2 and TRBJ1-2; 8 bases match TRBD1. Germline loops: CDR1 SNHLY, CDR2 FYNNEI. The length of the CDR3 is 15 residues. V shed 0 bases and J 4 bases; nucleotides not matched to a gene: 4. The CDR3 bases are TGTGCCAGCAGTGAAGCCCGGACAGGGATCTATGGCTACACCTTC. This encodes CASSEARTGIYGYTF. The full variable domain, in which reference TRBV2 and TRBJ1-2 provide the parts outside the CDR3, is EPEVTQTPSHQVTQMGQEVILRCVPISNHLYFYWYRQILGQKVEFLVSFYNNEISEKSEIFDDQFSVERPDGSNFTLKIRSTKLEDSAMYFCASSEARTGIYGYTFGSGTRLTVV.

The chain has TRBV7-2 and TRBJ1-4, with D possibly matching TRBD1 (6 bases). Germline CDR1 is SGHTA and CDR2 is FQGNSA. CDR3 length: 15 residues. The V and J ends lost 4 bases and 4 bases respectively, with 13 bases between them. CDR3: CASSSRGTLNEKLFF. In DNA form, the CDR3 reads TGTGCCAGCAGCTCGAGGGGGACCCTTAATGAAAAACTGTTTTTT. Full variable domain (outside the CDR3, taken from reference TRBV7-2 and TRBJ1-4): GAGVSQSPSNKVTEKGKDVELRCDPISGHTALYWYRQSLGQGLEFLIYFQGNSAPDKSGLPSDRFSAERTGGSVSTLTIQRTQQEDSAVYLCASSSRGTLNEKLFFGSGTQLSVL.

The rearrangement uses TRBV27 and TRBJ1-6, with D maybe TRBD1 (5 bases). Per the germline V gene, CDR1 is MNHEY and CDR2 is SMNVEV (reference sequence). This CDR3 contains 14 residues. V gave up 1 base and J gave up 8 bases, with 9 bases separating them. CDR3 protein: CASSLYGGDSPLHF. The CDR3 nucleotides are TGTGCCAGCAGTTTATATGGGGGTGATTCACCCCTCCACTTT.

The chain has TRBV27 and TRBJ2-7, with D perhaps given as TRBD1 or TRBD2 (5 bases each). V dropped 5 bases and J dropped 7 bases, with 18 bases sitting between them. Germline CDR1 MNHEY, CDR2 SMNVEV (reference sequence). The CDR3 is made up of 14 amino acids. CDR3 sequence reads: CASSQFIGTGEQYF. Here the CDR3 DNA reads TGTGCCAGCAGTCAATTTATTGGGACGGGGGAGCAGTACTTC.

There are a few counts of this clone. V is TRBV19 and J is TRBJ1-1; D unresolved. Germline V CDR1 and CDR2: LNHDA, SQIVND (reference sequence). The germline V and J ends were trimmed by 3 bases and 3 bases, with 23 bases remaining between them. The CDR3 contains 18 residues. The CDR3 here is CASSIWAGRGGFDTEAFF. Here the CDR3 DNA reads TGTGCCAGTAGTATTTGGGCGGGCCGAGGAGGCTTTGACACTGAAGCTTTCTTT.

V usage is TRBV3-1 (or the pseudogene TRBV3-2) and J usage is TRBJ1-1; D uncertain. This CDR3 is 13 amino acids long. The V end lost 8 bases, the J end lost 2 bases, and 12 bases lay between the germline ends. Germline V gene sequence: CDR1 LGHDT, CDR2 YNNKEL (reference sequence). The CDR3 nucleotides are TGTGCCAGCTGCTTACACGGTAACACTGAAGCTTTCTTT. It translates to CASCLHGNTEAFF.

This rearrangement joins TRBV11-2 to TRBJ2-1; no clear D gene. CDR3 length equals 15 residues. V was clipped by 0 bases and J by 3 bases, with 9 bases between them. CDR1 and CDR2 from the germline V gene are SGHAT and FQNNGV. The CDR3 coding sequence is TGTGCCAGCAGCTTAGATCTAAGTAGCTACAATGAGCAGTTCTTC. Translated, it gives CASSLDLSSYNEQFF.

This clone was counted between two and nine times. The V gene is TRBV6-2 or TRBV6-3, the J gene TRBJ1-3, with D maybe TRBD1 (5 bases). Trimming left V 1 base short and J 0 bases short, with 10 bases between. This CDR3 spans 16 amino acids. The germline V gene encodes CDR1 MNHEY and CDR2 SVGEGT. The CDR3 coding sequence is TGTGCCAGCAGTTACTTGGGGCGGAACTCTGGAAACACCATATATTTT. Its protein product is CASSYLGRNSGNTIYF.

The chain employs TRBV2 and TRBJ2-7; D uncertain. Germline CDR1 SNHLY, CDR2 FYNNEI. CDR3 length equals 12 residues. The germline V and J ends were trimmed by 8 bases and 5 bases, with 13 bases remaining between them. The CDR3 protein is CASRLDVNEQYF. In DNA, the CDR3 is TGTGCCAGCCGGTTGGACGTCAACGAGCAGTACTTC.

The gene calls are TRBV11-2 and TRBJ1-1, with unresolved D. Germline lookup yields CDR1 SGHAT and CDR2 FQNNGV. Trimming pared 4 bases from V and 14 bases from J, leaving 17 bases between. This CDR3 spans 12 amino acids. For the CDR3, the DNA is TGTGCCAGCAGCTCGAACTCGGACCGGCGGTTCTTT. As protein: CASSSNSDRRFF.

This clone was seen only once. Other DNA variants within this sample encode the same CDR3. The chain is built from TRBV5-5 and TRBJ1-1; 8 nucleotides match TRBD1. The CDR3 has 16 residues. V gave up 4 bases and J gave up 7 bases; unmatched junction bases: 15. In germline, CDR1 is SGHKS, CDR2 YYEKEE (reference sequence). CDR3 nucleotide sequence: TGTGCCAGCAGCCCGAGGCCCACAGGGGGAGGCAATGAAGCTTTCTTT. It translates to CASSPRPTGGGNEAFF.